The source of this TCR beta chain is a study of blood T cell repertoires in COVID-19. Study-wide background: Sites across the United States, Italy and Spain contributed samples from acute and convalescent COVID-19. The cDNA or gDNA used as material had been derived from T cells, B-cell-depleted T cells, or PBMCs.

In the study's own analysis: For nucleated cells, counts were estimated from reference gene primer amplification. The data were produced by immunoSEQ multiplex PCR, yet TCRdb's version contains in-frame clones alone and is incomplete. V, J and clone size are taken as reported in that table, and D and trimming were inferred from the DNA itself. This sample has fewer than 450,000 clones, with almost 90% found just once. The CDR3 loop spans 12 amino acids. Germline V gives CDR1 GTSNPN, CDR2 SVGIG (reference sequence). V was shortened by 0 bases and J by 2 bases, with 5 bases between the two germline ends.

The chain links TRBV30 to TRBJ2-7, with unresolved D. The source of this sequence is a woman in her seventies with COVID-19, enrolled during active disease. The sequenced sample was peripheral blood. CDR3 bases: TGTGCCTGGAGTGTTCCTACCTACGAGCAGTACTTC. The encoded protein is CAWSVPTYEQYF.